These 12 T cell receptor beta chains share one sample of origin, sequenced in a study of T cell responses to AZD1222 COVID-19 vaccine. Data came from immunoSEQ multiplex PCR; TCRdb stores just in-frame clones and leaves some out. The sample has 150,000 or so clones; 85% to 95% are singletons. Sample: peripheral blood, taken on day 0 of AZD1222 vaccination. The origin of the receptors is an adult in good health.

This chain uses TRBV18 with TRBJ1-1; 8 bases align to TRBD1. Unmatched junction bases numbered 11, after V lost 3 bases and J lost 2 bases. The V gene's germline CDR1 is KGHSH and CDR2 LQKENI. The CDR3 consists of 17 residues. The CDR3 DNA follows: TGTGCCAGCTCACCTCAGGCCGGACAGGGCGTTAACACTGAAGCTTTCTTT. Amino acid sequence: CASSPQAGQGVNTEAFF.

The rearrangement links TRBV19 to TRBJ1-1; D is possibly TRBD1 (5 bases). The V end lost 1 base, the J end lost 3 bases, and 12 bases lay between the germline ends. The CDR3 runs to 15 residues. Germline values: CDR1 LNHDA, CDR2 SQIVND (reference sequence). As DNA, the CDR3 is TGTGCCAGTAGTATAGGAATGGGGCAAGACACTGAAGCTTTCTTT. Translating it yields CASSIGMGQDTEAFF.

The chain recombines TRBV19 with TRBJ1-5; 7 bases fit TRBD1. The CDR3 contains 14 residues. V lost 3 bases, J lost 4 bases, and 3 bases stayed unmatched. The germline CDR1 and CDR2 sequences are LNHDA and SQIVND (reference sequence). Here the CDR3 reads CASSITGVNQPQHF. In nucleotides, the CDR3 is TGTGCCAGTAGTATTACAGGGGTAAATCAGCCCCAGCATTTT.

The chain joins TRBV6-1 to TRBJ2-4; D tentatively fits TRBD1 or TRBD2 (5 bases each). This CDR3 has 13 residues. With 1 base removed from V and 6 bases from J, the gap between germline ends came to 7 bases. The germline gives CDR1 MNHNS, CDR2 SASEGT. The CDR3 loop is CASSEVRGNIQYF. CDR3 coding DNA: TGTGCCAGCAGTGAAGTGAGGGGAAACATTCAGTACTTC.

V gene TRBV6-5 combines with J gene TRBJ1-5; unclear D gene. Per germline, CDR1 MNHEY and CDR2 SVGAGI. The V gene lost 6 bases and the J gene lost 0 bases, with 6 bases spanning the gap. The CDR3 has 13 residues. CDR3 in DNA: TGTGCCAGCAGACAGTTTAGCAATCAGCCCCAGCATTTT. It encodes CASRQFSNQPQHF.

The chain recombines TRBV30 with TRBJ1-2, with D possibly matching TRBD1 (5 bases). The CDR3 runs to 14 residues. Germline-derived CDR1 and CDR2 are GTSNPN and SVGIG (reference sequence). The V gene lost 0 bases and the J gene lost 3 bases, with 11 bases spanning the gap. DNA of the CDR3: TGTGCCTGGAGTGTACCCGGGACCCACTATGGCTACACCTTC. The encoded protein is CAWSVPGTHYGYTF.

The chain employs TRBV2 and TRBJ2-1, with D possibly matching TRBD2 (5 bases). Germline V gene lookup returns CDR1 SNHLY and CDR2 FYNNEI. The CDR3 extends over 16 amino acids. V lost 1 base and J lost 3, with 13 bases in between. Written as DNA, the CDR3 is TGTGCCAGCAGTGAAGAAGGGCGGGTGAGCTACAATGAGCAGTTCTTC. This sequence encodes CASSEEGRVSYNEQFF.

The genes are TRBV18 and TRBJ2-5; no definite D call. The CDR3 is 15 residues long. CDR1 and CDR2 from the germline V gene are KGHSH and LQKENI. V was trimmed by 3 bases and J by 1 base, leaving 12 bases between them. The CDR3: CASSPLASLQETQYF. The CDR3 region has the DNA TGTGCCAGCTCACCCCTGGCGTCCCTCCAAGAGACCCAGTACTTC.

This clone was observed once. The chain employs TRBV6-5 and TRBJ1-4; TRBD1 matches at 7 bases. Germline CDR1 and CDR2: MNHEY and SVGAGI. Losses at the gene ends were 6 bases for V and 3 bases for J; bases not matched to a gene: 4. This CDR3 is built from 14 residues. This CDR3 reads CASSNTGANEKLFF. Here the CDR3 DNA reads TGTGCCAGCAGCAACACAGGGGCTAATGAAAAACTGTTTTTT.

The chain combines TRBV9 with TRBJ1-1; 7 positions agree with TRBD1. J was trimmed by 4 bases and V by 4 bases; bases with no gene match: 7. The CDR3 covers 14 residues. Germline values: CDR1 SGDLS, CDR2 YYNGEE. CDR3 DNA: TGTGCCAGCAGCAGGGTGACAGGGCCCACTGAAGCTTTCTTT. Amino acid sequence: CASSRVTGPTEAFF.

CDR3 coding DNA: TGTGCCAGCAGCTTACGGGCGGAGGGTGATACGCAGTATTTT. Amino acids: CASSLRAEGDTQYF. The chain joins TRBV11-3 to TRBJ2-3, with a tentative D call TRBD2 (6 bases). Germline V gene data show CDR1 as SGHNT and CDR2 as YENEEA. The length of the CDR3 is 14 residues. Deletions cut 2 bases from V and 6 bases from J, with 12 bases between.

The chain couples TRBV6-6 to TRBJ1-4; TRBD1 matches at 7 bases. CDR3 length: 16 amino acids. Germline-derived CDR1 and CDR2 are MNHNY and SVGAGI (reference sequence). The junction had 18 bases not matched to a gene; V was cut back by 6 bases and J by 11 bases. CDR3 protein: CASSHQKGKTGSKLFF. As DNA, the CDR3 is TGTGCCAGCAGCCATCAGAAAGGAAAGACAGGGAGTAAACTGTTTTTT.